A single sample is the source of the 7 T cell receptor beta chains below, sequenced in a study of CD8+ T cells in alopecia areata. Extraction of RNA preceded its reverse transcription into cDNA, which served as the sequencing template. Profiled with immunoSEQ multiplex PCR; TCRdb holds only in-frame clones, not every one. Of 150,000 to 200,000 clones listed, over 50% are singletons. The material was CD4+ T cells sorted from blood, obtained at week 0. The source of these receptors is a human donor with alopecia areata.

The chain combines TRBV6-5 with TRBJ2-2; tentative D call: TRBD1 (6 bases). This CDR3 is 14 amino acids long. The germline CDR1 and CDR2 sequences are MNHEY and SVGAGI. Trimming shortened V by 10 bases and J by 4 bases, and 16 bases separated the two germline ends. The CDR3 reads CATQTGTGTGELFF. The DNA of the CDR3 is TGTGCCACTCAAACAGGGACGGGCACCGGGGAGCTGTTTTTT.

The J gene is TRBJ2-5, the V gene TRBV5-1, with D possibly being TRBD1 (5 bases). Between the trimmed V and J ends, which lost 4 bases and 4 bases, there was a span of 11 bases. Germline lookup yields CDR1 SGHRS and CDR2 YFSETQ. The length of the CDR3 is 13 residues. CDR3 DNA: TGCGCCAGCAGCGCGGACACTGCAGAGACCCAGTACTTC. It is translated as CASSADTAETQYF.

This clone was observed once. The genes are TRBV9 and TRBJ1-2; 7 nucleotides match TRBD1. The CDR3 sequence is 16 residues long. V lost 3 bases to trimming and J lost 7 bases; unmatched junction nucleotides: 15. The germline CDR1 and CDR2 sequences are SGDLS and YYNGEE. CDR3 sequence: CASSARTITGAGGYTF. CDR3 bases: TGTGCCAGCAGCGCGAGAACCATCACAGGGGCGGGTGGCTACACCTTC.

The chain is built from TRBV2 and TRBJ2-2, with 8 bases aligning to TRBD2. CDR1 is SNHLY and CDR2 is FYNNEI in the germline V gene. J gave up 8 bases and V 4 bases, and 9 bases lay outside the gene matches. CDR3 length: 15 residues. CDR3 DNA sequence: TGTGCCAGCAGTGTTGGACGGGGGGGTACTGGGGAGCTGTTTTTT. The encoded protein is CASSVGRGGTGELFF.

This clone turned up a few times. The gene calls are TRBV6-6 and TRBJ1-2; weak D call: TRBD1 (5 bases). V lost 6 bases and J lost 4, with 12 bases in between. In germline, CDR1 is MNHNY, CDR2 SVGAGI (reference sequence). The CDR3 is 13 residues long. The CDR3 coding sequence is TGTGCCAGCAGCGGGGACGTTTCCTATGGCTACACCTTC. It yields the protein CASSGDVSYGYTF.

This clone was observed a handful of times. The gene calls are TRBV29-1 and TRBJ1-5, with a possible D match to TRBD1 (6 bases). The V gene's germline CDR1 is SQVTM and CDR2 ANQGSEA. V gave up 6 bases and J gave up 6 bases, with 15 bases separating them. The CDR3 covers 13 residues. CDR3 residues: CSVSEGGSQPQHF. The CDR3 nucleotides are TGCAGCGTGTCCGAGGGGGGAAGTCAGCCCCAGCATTTT.

The chain is built from TRBV19 and TRBJ2-7, with 8 bases lining up with TRBD1. Germline CDR1 LNHDA, CDR2 SQIVND (reference sequence). The trim removed 4 bases at V and 0 bases at J, leaving 5 bases unmatched. CDR3 size: 15 residues. The CDR3 DNA sequence: TGTGCCAGTAGTAAGGACAGGGCAAGCTCCTACGAGCAGTACTTC. Its translation is CASSKDRASSYEQYF.